This T cell receptor beta chain was obtained from a study of cytomegalovirus exposure and HLA in healthy donors. The overall study: Of all 398 donors who were genotyped, around 79% belonged to the Caucasian-associated ancestry cluster. Study results and limitations: Per a later analysis, 16,951 TCR beta sequences showed association with HLA alleles at 0.05 false discovery rate. HLA restriction was apparent for most CMV-associated TCR beta chains in a later analysis.

A word on this clone: Its matching antigen is unknown.

From germline, CDR1 is SGHRS and CDR2 YFSETQ. The CDR3 extends over 10 amino acids. Trimming took off 2 bases at V and 6 bases at J, with 3 bases between the two ends. PCR was performed using 60 Vbeta and 13 Jbeta primers. The repertoire was sequenced with immunoSEQ multiplex PCR; TCRdb's copy has only in-frame clones and lacks some. Of under 200,000 clones detected, roughly 82% appear once; the ten largest clones hold under 0.6%. The source of this sequence is a woman aged 45-65 years in good health and CMV-seronegative. Sample: PBMCs. The chain uses TRBV5-1 and TRBJ2-7; unclear D gene. CDR3: CASSFFEQYF. The CDR3 DNA sequence: TGCGCCAGCAGCTTCTTCGAGCAGTACTTC.